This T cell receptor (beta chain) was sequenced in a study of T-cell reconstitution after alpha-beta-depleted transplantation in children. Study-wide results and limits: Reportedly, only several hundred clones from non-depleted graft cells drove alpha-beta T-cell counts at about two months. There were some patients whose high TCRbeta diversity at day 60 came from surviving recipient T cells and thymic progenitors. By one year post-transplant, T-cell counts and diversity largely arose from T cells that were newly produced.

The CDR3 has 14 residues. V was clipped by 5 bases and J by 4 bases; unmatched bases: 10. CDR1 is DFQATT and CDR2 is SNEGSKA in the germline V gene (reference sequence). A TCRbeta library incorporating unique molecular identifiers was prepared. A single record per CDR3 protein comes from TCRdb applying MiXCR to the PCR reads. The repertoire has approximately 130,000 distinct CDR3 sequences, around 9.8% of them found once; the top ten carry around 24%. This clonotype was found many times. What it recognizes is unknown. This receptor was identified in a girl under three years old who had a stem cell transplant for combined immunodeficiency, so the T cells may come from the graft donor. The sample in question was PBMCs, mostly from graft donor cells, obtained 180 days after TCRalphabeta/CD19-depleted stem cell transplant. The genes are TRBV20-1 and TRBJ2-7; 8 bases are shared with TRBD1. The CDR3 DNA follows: TGCAGTGCTCCAGAGGGGACAGGCACTTACGAGCAGTACTTC. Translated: CSAPEGTGTYEQYF.